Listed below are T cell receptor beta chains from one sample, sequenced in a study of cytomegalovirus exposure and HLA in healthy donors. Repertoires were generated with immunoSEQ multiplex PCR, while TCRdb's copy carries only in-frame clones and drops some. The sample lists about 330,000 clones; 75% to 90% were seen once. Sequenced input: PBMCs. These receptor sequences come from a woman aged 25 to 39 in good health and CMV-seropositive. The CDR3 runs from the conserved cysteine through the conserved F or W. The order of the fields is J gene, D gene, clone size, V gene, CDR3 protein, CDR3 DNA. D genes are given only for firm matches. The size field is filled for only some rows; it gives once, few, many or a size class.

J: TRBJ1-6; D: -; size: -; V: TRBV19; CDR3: CASRVGSNHNSPLHF; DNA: TGTGCCAGTAGGGTGGGCAGCAACCATAATTCACCCCTCCACTTT
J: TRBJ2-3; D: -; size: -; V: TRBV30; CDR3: CAWFAPRRGRTDTQYF; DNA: TGTGCCTGGTTCGCCCCGCGGAGAGGACGCACAGATACGCAGTATTTT
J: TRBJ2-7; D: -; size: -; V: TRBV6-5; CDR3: CASSFRDKAFSYEQYF; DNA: TGTGCCAGCAGTTTCCGGGACAAGGCCTTCTCCTACGAGCAGTACTTC
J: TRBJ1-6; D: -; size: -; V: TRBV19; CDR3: CASKISSYNSPLHF; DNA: TGTGCCAGCAAAATAAGCTCCTATAATTCACCCCTCCACTTT
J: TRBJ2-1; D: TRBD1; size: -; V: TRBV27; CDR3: CASSYYGTGNIYNEQFF; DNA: TGTGCCAGCAGTTACTACGGGACAGGGAACATTTACAATGAGCAGTTCTTC
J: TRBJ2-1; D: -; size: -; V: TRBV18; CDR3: CASSPGGWDNEQFF; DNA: TGTGCCAGCTCACCGGGAGGTTGGGATAATGAGCAGTTCTTC
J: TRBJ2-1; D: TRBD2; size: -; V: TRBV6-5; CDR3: CASSYGVAGPYNEQFF; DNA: TGTGCCAGCAGTTACGGGGTAGCGGGGCCCTACAATGAGCAGTTCTTC
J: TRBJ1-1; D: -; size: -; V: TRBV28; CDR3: CASSLSPGHMNTEAFF; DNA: TGTGCCAGCAGTTTGTCCCCGGGACACATGAACACTGAAGCTTTCTTT
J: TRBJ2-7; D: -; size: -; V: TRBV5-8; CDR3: CASSAQGRDEQYF; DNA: TGTGCCAGCAGCGCACAGGGGAGGGACGAGCAGTACTTC
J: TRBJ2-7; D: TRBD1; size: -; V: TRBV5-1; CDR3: CASSWPGTGAEEQYF; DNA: TGCGCCAGCAGCTGGCCGGGGACAGGGGCTGAAGAGCAGTACTTC
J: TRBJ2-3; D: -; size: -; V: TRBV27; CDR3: CASCSTDTQYF; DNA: TGTGCCAGCTGCAGCACAGATACGCAGTATTTT
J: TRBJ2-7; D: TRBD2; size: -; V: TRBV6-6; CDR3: CASTPGLAGFSEQYF; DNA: TGTGCCAGCACCCCGGGACTAGCAGGGTTCTCCGAGCAGTACTTC
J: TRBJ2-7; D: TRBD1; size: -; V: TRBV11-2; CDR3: CASSRGTGETYEQYF; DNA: TGTGCCAGCAGCAGAGGGACAGGGGAAACCTACGAGCAGTACTTC
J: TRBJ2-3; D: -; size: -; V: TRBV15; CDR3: CATSLTSLSTDTQYF; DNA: TGTGCCACCTCCTTAACCAGCCTCAGCACAGATACGCAGTATTTT
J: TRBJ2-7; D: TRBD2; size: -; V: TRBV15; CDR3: CATSSPRTSGRENEQYF; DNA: TGTGCCACCAGCAGCCCTAGGACTAGCGGGAGGGAGAACGAGCAGTACTTC
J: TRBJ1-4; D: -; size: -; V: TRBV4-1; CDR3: CASSQEVLKTTNEKLFF; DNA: TGCGCCAGCAGCCAAGAGGTCCTAAAGACAACTAATGAAAAACTGTTTTTT
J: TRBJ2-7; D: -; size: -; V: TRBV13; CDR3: CASSWFGEGEVEQYF; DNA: TGTGCCAGCTCTTGGTTCGGTGAGGGGGAAGTCGAGCAGTACTTC
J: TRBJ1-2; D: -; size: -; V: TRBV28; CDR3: CASRDVVEGDYGYTF; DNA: TGTGCCAGCAGAGATGTAGTAGAAGGGGACTATGGCTACACCTTC
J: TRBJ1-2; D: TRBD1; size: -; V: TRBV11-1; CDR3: CASSPTGGGYGYTF; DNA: TGTGCCAGCAGCCCGACAGGGGGCGGCTATGGCTACACCTTC
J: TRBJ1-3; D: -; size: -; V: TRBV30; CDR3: CAWSRSGNTIYF; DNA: TGTGCCTGGAGTAGAAGCGGAAACACCATATATTTT
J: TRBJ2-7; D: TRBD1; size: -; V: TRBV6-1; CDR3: CASSLTRDRGYEQYF; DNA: TGTGCCAGCAGCCTAACCCGGGACAGGGGTTACGAGCAGTACTTC
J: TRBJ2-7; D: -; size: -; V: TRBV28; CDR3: CASGLPGAYEQYF; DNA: TGTGCCAGCGGGTTACCAGGAGCCTACGAGCAGTACTTC
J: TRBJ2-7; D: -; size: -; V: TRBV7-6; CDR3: CASSLARGFSYEQYF; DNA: TGTGCCAGCAGCTTAGCCCGGGGTTTCTCCTACGAGCAGTACTTC
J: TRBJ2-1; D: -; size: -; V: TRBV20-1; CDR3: CSARVGHEQFF; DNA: TGCAGTGCTAGAGTAGGCCATGAGCAGTTCTTC
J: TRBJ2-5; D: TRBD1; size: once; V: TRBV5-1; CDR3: CASSLDRGGETQYF; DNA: TGCGCCAGCAGCTTGGACAGGGGCGGTGAGACCCAGTACTTC
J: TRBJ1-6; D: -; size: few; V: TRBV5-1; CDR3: CASSGGDTPSAPLHF; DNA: TGCGCCAGCAGCGGGGGGGACACTCCGTCCGCACCCCTCCACTTT
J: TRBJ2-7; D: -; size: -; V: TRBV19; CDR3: CASSTTGEGPYEQYF; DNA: TGTGCCAGTAGTACCACAGGAGAAGGCCCCTACGAGCAGTACTTC
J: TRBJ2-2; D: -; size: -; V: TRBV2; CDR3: CASSRVNANTGELFF; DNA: TGTGCCAGCAGCAGGGTAAATGCGAACACCGGGGAGCTGTTTTTT
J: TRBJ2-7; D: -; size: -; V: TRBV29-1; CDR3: CSVEAGGGYEQYF; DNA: TGCAGCGTTGAAGCTGGGGGAGGCTACGAGCAGTACTTC
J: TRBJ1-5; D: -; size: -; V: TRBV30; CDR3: CAWSPGVGQPQHF; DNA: TGTGCCTGGAGTCCAGGGGTCGGACAGCCCCAGCATTTT
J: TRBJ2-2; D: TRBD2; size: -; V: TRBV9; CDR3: CASSVWAGVPNTGELFF; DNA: TGTGCCAGCAGCGTATGGGCGGGAGTCCCAAACACCGGGGAGCTGTTTTTT
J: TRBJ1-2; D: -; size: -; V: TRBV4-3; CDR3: CASSQDIGGPNYGYTF; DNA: TGCGCCAGCAGCCAAGATATCGGCGGTCCCAACTATGGCTACACCTTC
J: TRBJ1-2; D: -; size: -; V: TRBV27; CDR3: CASMGLDYGYTF; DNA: TGTGCCAGCATGGGTCTTGACTATGGCTACACCTTC
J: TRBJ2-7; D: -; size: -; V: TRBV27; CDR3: CASSFRRVGYEQYF; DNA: TGTGCCAGCAGTTTTAGGAGGGTTGGATACGAGCAGTACTTC
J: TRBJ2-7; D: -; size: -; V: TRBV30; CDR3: CAWSPGVGAYEQYF; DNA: TGTGCCTGGAGTCCAGGGGTTGGGGCCTACGAGCAGTACTTC
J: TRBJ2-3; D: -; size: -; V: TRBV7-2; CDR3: CASSLLGTQYF; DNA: TGTGCCAGCAGCTTATTGGGTACGCAGTATTTT
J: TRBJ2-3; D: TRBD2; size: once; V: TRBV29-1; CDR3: CSVESGRADTQYF; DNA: TGCAGCGTTGAAAGCGGGAGGGCGGATACGCAGTATTTT
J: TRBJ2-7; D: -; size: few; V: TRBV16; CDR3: CASSQRTGRGDAEQYF; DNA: TGTGCCAGCAGCCAAAGGACCGGCAGGGGTGATGCCGAGCAGTACTTC
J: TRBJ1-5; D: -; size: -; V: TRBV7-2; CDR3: CASSLGNRDSQPQHF; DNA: TGTGCCAGCAGCCTGGGTAACAGGGATAGTCAGCCCCAGCATTTT
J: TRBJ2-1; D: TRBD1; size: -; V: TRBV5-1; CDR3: CASSLRGQGLNLDNEQFF; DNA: TGCGCCAGCAGCTTGCGGGGACAGGGCTTGAATTTGGACAATGAGCAGTTCTTC
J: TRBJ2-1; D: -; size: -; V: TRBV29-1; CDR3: CSVTTSEQFF; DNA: TGCAGCGTCACAACTAGCGAGCAGTTCTTC
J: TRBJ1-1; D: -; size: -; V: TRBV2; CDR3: CASRAGKSEAFF; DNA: TGTGCCAGCAGGGCAGGTAAATCAGAAGCTTTCTTT
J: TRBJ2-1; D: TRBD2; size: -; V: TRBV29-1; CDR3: CSAGGTSGRSNYNEQFF; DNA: TGCAGCGCCGGAGGGACTAGCGGGAGAAGTAACTACAATGAGCAGTTCTTC
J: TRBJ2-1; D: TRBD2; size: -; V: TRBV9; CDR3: CASSQTSGSYNEQFF; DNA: TGTGCCAGCAGCCAAACTAGCGGATCCTACAATGAGCAGTTCTTC
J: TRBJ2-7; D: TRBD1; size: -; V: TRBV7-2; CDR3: CASSKGTGSYEQYF; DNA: TGTGCCAGCAGCAAAGGGACAGGGTCCTACGAGCAGTACTTC
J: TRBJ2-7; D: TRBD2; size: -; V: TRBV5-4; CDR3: CASSSQTGTSSYEQYF; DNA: TGTGCCAGCAGTAGTCAAACCGGGACTAGCTCCTACGAGCAGTACTTC